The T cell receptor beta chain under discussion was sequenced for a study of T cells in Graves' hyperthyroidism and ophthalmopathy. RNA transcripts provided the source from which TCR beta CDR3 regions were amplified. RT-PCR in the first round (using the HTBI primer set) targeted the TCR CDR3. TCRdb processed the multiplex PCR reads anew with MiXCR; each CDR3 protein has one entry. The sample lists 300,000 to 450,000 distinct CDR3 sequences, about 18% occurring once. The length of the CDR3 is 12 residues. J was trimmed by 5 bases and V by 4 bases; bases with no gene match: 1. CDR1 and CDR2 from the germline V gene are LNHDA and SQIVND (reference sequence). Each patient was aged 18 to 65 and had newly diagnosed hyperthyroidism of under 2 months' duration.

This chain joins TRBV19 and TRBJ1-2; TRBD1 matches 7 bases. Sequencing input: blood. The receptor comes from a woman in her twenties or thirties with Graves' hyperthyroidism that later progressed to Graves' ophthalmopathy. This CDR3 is CASSTGGYGYTF. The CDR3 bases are TGTGCCAGTAGTACAGGGGGGTATGGCTACACCTTC. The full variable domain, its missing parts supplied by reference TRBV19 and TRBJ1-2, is DGGITQSPKYLFRKEGQNVTLSCEQNLNHDAMYWYRQDPGQGLRLIYYSQIVNDFQKGDIAEGYSVSREKKESFPLTVTSAQKNPTAFYLCASSTGGYGYTFGSGTRLTVV.